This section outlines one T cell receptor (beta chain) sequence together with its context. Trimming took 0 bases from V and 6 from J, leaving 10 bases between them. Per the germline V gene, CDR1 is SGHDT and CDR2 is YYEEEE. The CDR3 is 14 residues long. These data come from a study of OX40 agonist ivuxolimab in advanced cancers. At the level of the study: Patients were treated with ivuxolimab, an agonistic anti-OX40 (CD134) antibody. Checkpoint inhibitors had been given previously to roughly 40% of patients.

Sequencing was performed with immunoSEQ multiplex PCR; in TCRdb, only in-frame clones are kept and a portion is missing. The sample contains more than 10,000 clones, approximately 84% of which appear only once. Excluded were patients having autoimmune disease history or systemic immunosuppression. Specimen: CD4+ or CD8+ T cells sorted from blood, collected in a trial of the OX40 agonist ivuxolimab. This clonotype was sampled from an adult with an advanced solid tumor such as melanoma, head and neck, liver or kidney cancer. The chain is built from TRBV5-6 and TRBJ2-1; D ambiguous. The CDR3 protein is CASSLGVSLNEQFF. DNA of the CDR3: TGTGCCAGCAGCTTGGGGGTCTCTCTCAATGAGCAGTTCTTC.